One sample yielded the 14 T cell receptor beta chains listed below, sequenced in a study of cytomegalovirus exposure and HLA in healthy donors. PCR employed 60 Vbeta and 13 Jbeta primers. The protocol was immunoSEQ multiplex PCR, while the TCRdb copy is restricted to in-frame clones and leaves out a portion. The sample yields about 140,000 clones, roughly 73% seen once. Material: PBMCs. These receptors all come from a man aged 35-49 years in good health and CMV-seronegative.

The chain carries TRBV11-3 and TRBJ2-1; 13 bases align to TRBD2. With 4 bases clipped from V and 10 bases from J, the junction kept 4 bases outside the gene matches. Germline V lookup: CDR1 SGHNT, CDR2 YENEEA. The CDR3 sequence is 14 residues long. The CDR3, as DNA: TGTGCCAGCAGCTCTGGACTAGCGGGGGTGGAGCAGTTCTTC. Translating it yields CASSSGLAGVEQFF.

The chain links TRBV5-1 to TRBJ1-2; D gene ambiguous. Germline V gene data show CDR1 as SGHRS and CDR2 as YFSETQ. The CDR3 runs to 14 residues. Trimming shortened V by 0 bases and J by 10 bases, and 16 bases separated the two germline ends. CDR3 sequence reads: CASSLDQVRVSYTF. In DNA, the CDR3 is TGCGCCAGCAGCTTGGATCAAGTGAGGGTGTCCTACACCTTC.

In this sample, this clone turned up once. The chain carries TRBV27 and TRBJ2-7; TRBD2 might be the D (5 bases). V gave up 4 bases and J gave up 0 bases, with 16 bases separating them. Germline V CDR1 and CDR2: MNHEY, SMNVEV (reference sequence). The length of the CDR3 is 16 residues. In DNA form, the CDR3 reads TGTGCCAGCAGTTCACCCCGCGGCGAGGGCTCCTACGAGCAGTACTTC. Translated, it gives CASSSPRGEGSYEQYF.

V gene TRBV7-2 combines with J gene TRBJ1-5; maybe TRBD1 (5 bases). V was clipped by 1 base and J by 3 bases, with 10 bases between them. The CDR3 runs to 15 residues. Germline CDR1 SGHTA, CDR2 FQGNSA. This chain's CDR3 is CASSLEWGPNQPQHF. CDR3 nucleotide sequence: TGTGCCAGCAGCTTAGAATGGGGCCCCAATCAGCCCCAGCATTTT.

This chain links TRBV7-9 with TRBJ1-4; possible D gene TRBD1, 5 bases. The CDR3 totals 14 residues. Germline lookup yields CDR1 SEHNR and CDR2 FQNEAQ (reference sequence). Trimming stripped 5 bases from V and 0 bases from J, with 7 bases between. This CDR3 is CASSDRTTNEKLFF. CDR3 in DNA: TGTGCCAGCAGCGACAGAACAACTAATGAAAAACTGTTTTTT. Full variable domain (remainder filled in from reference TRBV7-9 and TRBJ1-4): DTGVSQNPRHKITKRGQNVTFRCDPISEHNRLYWYRQTLGQGPEFLTYFQNEAQLEKSRLLSDRFSAERPKGSFSTLEIQRTEQGDSAMYLCASSDRTTNEKLFFGSGTQLSVL.

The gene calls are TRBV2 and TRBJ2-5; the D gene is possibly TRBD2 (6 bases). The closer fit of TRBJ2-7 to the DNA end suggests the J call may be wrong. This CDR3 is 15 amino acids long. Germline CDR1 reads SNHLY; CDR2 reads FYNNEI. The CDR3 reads CASTVSGTATYEQYF. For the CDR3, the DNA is TGTGCCAGCACTGTATCCGGGACTGCCACCTACGAGCAGTACTTC.

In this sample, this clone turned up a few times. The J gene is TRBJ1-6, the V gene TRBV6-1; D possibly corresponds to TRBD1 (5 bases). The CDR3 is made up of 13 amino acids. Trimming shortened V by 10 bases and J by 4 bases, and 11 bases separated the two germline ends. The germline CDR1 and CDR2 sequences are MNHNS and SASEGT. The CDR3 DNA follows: TGTGCCACCAGGACAATTTATAATTCACCCCTCCACTTT. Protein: CATRTIYNSPLHF.

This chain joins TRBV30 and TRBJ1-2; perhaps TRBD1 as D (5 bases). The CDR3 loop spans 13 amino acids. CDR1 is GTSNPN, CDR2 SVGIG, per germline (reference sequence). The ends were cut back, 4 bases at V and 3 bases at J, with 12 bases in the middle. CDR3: CAWNRLTDYGYTF. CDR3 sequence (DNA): TGTGCCTGGAACAGGTTGACGGACTATGGCTACACCTTC.

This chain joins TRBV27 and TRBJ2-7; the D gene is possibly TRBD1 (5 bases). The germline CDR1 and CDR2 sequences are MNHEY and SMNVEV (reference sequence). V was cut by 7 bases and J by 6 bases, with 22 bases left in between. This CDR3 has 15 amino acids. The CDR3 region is CASISMSRSRGEQYF. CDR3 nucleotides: TGTGCCAGCATCTCTATGAGTCGCTCAAGGGGCGAGCAGTACTTC.

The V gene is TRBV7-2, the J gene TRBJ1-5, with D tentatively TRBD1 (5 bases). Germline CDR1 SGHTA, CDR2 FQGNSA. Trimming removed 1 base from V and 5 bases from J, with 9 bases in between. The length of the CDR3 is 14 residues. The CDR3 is CASSLGTLDQPQHF. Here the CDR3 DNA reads TGTGCCAGCAGCTTAGGGACATTAGATCAGCCCCAGCATTTT.

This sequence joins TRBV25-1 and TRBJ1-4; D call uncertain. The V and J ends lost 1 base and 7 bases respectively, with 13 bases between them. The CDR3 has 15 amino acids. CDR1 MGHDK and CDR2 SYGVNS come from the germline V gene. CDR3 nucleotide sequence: TGTGCCAGCAGTGAATCTCAGATACGCACTGAAAAACTGTTTTTT. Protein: CASSESQIRTEKLFF.

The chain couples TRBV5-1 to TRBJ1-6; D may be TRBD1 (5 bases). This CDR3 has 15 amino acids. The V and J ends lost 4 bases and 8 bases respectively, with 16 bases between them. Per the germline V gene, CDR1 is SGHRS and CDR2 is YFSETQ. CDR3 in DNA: TGCGCCAGCAGCGGTCAGGGTGTCGGATATTCACCCCTCCACTTT. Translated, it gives CASSGQGVGYSPLHF.

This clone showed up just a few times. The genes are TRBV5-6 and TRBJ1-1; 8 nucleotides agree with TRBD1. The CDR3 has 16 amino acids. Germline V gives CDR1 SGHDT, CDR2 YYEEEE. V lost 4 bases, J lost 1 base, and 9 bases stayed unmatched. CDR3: CASSLLNRGENTEAFF. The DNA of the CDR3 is TGTGCCAGCAGCCTCTTAAACAGGGGGGAGAACACTGAAGCTTTCTTT.

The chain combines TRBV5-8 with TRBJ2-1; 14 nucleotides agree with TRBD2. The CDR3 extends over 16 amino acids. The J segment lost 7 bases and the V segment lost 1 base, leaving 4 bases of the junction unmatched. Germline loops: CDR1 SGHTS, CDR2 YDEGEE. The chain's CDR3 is CASSLPGLAGGNEQFF. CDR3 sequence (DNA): TGTGCCAGCAGCTTGCCCGGACTAGCGGGGGGAAATGAGCAGTTCTTC.